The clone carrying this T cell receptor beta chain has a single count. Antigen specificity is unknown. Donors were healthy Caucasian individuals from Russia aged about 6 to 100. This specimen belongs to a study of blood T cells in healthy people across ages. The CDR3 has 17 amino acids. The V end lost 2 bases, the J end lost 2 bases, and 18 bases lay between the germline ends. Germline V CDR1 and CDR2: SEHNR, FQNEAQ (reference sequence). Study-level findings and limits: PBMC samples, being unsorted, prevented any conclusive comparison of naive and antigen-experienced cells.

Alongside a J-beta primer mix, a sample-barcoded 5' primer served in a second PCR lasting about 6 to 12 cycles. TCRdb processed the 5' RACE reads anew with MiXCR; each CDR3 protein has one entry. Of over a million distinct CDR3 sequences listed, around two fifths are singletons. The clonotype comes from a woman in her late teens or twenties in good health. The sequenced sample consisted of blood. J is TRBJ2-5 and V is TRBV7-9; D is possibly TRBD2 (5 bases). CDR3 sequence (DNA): TGTGCCAGCAGCTTAACCTTGGCGGCGGGCAAACAAGAGACCCAGTACTTC. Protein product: CASSLTLAAGKQETQYF.